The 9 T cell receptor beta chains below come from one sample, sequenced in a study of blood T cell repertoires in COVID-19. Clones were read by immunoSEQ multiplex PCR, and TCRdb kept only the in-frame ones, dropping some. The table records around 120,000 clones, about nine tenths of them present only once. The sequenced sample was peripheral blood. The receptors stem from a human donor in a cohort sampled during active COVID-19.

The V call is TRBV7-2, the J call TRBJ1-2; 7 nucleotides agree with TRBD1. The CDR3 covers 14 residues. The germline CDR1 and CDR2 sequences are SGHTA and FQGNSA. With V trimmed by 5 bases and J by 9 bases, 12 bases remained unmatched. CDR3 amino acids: CASSPTGPNLRYTF. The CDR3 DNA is TGTGCCAGCAGCCCGACAGGGCCTAATTTACGCTACACCTTC.

The CDR3 sequence is CASRDPGHTNTGELFF. CDR3 coding DNA: TGCGCCAGCAGAGACCCGGGACACACGAACACCGGGGAGCTGTTTTTT. This sequence joins TRBV10-2 and TRBJ2-2, with D possibly being TRBD1 (6 bases). This CDR3 has 16 amino acids. The V gene's germline CDR1 is WSHSY and CDR2 SAAADI. Trimming took 6 bases from V and 0 from J, leaving 14 bases between them.

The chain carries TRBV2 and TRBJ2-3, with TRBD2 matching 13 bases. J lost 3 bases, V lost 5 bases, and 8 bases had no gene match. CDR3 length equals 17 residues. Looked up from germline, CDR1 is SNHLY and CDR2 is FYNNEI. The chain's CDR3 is CASSLRTSGRGTDTQYF. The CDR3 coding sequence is TGTGCCAGCAGTTTACGGACTAGCGGGAGAGGAACAGATACGCAGTATTTT.

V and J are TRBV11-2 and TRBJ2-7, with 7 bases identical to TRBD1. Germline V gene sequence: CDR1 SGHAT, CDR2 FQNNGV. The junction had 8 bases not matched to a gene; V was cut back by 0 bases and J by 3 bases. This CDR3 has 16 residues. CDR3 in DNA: TGTGCCAGCAGCTTAGAGACGGGACAGTACTTCTACGAGCAGTACTTC. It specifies CASSLETGQYFYEQYF.

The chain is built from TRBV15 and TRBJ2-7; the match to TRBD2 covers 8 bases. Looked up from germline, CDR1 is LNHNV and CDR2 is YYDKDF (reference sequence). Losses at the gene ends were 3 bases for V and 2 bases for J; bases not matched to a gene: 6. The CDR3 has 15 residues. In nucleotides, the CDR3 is TGTGCCACCAGCAGCCCCGGGACTAGACCCTACGAGCAGTACTTC. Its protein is CATSSPGTRPYEQYF. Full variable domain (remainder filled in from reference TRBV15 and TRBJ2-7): DAMVIQNPRYQVTQFGKPVTLSCSQTLNHNVMYWYQQKSSQAPKLLFHYYDKDFNNEADTPDNFQSRRPNTSFCFLDIRSPGLGDTAMYLCATSSPGTRPYEQYFGPGTRLTVT.

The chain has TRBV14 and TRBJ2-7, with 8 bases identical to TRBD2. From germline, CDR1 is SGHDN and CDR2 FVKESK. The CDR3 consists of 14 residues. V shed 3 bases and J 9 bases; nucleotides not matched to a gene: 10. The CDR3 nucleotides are TGTGCCAGCAGCCACCCGATCGGGAGGGTGGGGCAGTACTTC. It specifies CASSHPIGRVGQYF.

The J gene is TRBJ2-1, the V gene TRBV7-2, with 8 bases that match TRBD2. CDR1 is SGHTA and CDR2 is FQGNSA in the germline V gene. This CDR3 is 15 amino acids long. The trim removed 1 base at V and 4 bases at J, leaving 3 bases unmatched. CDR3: CASSLGASGYNEQFF. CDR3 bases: TGTGCCAGCAGCTTAGGTGCTAGCGGGTACAATGAGCAGTTCTTC.

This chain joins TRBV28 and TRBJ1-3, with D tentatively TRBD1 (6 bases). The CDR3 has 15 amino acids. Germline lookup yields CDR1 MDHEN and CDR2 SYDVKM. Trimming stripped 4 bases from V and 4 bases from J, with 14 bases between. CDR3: CASSSIGGAGNTIYF. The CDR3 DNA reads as TGTGCCAGCAGTTCCATCGGGGGGGCAGGAAACACCATATATTTT.

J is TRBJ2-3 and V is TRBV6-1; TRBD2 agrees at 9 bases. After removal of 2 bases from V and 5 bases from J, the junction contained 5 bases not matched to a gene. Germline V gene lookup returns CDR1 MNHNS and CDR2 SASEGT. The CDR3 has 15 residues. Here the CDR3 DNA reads TGTGCCAGCAGTGAAACGGCGGGGGGGCTAGATACGCAGTATTTT. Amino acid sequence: CASSETAGGLDTQYF.